The 6 T cell receptor beta chains below all came from one sample that was sequenced in a study of blood T cells in healthy people across ages. Then a second PCR, running roughly 7 to 11 cycles, was carried out with a sample-barcoded 5' primer and a J-beta primer mix. A single record per CDR3 protein comes from TCRdb applying MiXCR to the 5' RACE reads. The sample yields roughly 1.9 million distinct CDR3 sequences, about two fifths seen once. The sequenced sample was blood. These receptors all come from a human donor in good health.

This clonotype was picked up a small number of times. The genes are TRBV12-3 or TRBV12-4 and TRBJ2-3; 8 bases are a match to TRBD2. This CDR3 is built from 16 residues. Trimming at V came to 3 bases and at J to 2 bases, leaving 7 bases not matched to a gene. Written as DNA, the CDR3 is TGTGCCAGCAGTTTTTCCCAGCGGGGGTTCACAGATACGCAGTATTTT. Protein sequence: CASSFSQRGFTDTQYF.

The V gene is TRBV7-2, the J gene TRBJ2-3, with TRBD2 identical over 7 bases. Per germline, CDR1 SGHTA and CDR2 FQGNSA. The CDR3 has 16 amino acids. V shed 3 bases, J shed 1 base, and the junction held 7 bases outside the gene matches. DNA for the CDR3: TGTGCCAGCAGCTTTCTGGCGGGGGTTCGCACAGATACGCAGTATTTT. Amino acid sequence: CASSFLAGVRTDTQYF.

The J gene is TRBJ1-4, the V gene TRBV4-3; 8 bases match TRBD1. CDR3 length equals 17 residues. The junction had 10 bases not matched to a gene; V was cut back by 3 bases and J by 4 bases. CDR1 is LGHNA and CDR2 is YSLEER in the germline V gene. CDR3 protein: CASSQSIPGQVNEKLFF. DNA of the CDR3: TGCGCCAGCAGCCAGTCGATTCCGGGACAGGTTAATGAAAAACTGTTTTTT.

In DNA, the CDR3 is TGCGCCAGCAGCTTAACCCAGGGCCTTATTGGGTACGAGCAGTACTTC. Its translation: CASSLTQGLIGYEQYF. The chain employs TRBV5-1 and TRBJ2-7, with a tentative D call TRBD1 (5 bases). Trimming left V 2 bases short and J 4 bases short, with 19 bases between. CDR1 and CDR2 from the germline V gene are SGHRS and YFSETQ. This CDR3 comprises 16 residues.

To note about this clonotype: An end of the junction differs from the germline gene, which may be a read error. The chain links TRBV9 to TRBJ1-2; no clear D gene. The length of the CDR3 is 13 residues. The germline V gene encodes CDR1 SGDLS and CDR2 YYNGEE. CDR3 protein: CASSVRLNYGYIF. The CDR3 DNA sequence: TGTGCCAGCAGCGTTAGACTGAACTATGGCTACATCTTC.

As concerns this clonotype: One end of the junction varies from germline; a read error may be responsible. The chain joins TRBV6-5 to TRBJ1-1, with D hard to call. The CDR3 extends over 15 amino acids. Germline V gives CDR1 MNHEY, CDR2 SVGAGI. The CDR3 DNA follows: TGTGCCGGCAGTTACAGAGAGGGAATATACACTGAAGCTTTCTTT. This sequence encodes CAGSYREGIYTEAFF.